The 8 T cell receptor beta chains listed next were all sequenced from one sample in a study of T cells expressing NK-cell markers. One entry per CDR3 protein, without DNA, is what TCRdb gives after re-calling the 5' RACE reads. The sample table sets out 150,000 to 200,000 distinct CDR3 sequences. The specimen was blood T cells: a sorted CD56 or NKG2C T cell subset, CD4+ or CD8+ T cells, or bulk PBMC T cells (not recorded which). The receptor set was obtained from a man aged 18-69 years in good health.

The chain uses TRBV24-1 and TRBJ2-7; the TCRdb D gene call, TRBD1, has no DNA to confirm it. Germline V lookup: CDR1 KGHDR, CDR2 SFDVKD. The CDR3 spans 13 residues. CDR3 sequence reads: CATSEGQTYEQYF.

The chain uses TRBV7-9 and TRBJ1-2. From germline, CDR1 is SEHNR and CDR2 FQNEAQ (reference sequence). The length of the CDR3 is 12 residues. The CDR3: CASSSALSGYTF.

The chain carries TRBV6-5 and TRBJ2-7. CDR3 length: 14 residues. Germline-derived CDR1 and CDR2 are MNHEY and SVGAGI. CDR3 amino acids: CASSYSSRVGEQYF.

The gene calls are TRBV3-1 and TRBJ2-5; TCRdb's D call, TRBD1, is unchecked because there is no DNA. The CDR3 length is 16 residues. CDR1 is LGHDT, CDR2 YNNKEL, per germline (reference sequence). CDR3 protein: CASSQGRPGVQETQYF.

CDR3 sequence reads: CASSSGGRDRINEKLFF. The rearrangement uses TRBV21-1 and TRBJ1-4; lacking DNA, the TRBD1 call made by TCRdb goes unchecked. TRBV21-1 is assigned pseudogene status. The CDR3 is made up of 17 amino acids.

The chain carries TRBV2 and TRBJ1-3; TCRdb calls TRBD1, which cannot be checked without DNA. Germline V CDR1 and CDR2: SNHLY, FYNNEI. The CDR3 is 16 amino acids. The CDR3: CASSEGTSSSGNTIYF. Complete variable domain (other parts from reference TRBV2 and TRBJ1-3): EPEVTQTPSHQVTQMGQEVILRCVPISNHLYFYWYRQILGQKVEFLVSFYNNEISEKSEIFDDQFSVERPDGSNFTLKIRSTKLEDSAMYFCASSEGTSSSGNTIYFGEGSWLTVV.

V is TRBV28 and J is TRBJ2-7. CDR3 length: 13 residues. The germline V gene has CDR1 MDHEN and CDR2 SYDVKM. The CDR3 reads CASSPSTYYEQYF.

V and J are TRBV5-1 and TRBJ2-5; TCRdb names TRBD1, which stays unverified in the absence of DNA. Per germline, CDR1 SGHRS and CDR2 YFSETQ. CDR3 length equals 15 residues. The CDR3 protein is CASPYGSGAQETQYF.